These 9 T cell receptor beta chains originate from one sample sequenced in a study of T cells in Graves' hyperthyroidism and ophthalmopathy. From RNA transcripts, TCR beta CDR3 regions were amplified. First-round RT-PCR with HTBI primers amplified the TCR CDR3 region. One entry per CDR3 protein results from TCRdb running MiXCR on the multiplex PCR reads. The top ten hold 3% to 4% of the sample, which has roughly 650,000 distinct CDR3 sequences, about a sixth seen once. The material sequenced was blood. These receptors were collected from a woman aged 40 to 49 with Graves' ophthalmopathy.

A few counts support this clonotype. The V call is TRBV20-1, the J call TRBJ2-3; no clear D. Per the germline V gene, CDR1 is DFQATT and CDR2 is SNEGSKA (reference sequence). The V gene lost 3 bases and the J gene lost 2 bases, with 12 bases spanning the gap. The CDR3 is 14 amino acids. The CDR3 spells CSARNSSLTDTQYF. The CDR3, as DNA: TGCAGTGCTAGGAATTCTTCCCTCACAGATACGCAGTATTTT.

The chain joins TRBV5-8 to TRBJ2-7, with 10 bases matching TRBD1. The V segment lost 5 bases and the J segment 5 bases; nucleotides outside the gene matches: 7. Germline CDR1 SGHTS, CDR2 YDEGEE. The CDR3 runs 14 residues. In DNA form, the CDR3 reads TGTGCCAGCAGTGTGGGACAGGGGTATGACGAGCAGTACTTC. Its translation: CASSVGQGYDEQYF.

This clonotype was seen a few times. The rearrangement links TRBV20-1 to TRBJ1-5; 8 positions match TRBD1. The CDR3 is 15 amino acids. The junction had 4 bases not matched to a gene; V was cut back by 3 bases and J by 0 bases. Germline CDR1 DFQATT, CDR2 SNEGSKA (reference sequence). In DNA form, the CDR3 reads TGCAGTGCTAGGGACAGGGTCTATAGCAATCAGCCCCAGCATTTT. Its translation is CSARDRVYSNQPQHF.

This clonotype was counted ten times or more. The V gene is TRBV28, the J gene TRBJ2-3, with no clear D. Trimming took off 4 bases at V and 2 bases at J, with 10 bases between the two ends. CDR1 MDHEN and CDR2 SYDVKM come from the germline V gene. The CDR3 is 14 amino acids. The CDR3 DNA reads TGTGCCAGCAGTTCCTCTGACCTCACAGATACGCAGTATTTT. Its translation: CASSSSDLTDTQYF.

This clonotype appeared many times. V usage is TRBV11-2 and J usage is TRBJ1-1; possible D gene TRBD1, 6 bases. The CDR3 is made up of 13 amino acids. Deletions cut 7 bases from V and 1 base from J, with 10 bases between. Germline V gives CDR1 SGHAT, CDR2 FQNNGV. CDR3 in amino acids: CASTQGWNTEAFF. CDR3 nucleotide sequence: TGTGCCAGCACTCAGGGGTGGAACACTGAAGCTTTCTTT. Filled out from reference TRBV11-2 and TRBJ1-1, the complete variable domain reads EAGVAQSPRYKIIEKRQSVAFWCNPISGHATLYWYQQILGQGPKLLIQFQNNGVVDDSQLPKDRFSAERLKGVDSTLKIQPAKLEDSAVYLCASTQGWNTEAFFGQGTRLTVV.

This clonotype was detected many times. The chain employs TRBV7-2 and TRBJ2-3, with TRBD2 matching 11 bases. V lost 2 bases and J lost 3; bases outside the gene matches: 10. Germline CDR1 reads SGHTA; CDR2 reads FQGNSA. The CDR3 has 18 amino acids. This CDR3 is CASSLKIRVAGGTDTQYF. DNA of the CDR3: TGTGCCAGCAGCTTAAAGATTAGGGTAGCGGGGGGGACAGATACGCAGTATTTT.

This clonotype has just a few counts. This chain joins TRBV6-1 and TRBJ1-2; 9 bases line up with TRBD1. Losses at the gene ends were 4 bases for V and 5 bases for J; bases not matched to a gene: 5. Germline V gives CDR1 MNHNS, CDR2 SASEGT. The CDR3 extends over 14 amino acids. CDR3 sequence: CASSGDRARYGYTF. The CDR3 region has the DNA TGTGCCAGCAGTGGGGACAGGGCTCGATATGGCTACACCTTC.

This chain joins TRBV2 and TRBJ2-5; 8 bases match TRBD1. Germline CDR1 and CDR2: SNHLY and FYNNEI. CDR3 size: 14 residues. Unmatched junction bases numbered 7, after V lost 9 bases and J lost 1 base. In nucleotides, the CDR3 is TGTGCCAGTAAACGGACAGGGACCCAAGAGACCCAGTACTTC. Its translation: CASKRTGTQETQYF.

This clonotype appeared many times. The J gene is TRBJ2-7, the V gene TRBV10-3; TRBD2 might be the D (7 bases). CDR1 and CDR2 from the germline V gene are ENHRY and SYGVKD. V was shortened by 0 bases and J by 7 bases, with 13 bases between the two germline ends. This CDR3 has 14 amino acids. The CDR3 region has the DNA TGTGCCATCAGTGAGTCGGCGGGGGCGCAGGAGCAGTACTTC. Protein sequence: CAISESAGAQEQYF.